This T cell receptor (beta chain) originates from a study of T cells in women clearing cervical HPV infection. Study-wide background: Case blood drawn at lesion detection; control blood after infection cleared.

This CDR3 has 16 residues. Germline V gene lookup returns CDR1 SNHLY and CDR2 FYNNEI. The V end was cut by 1 base, the J end by 2 bases, with 12 bases between. Assay used: immunoSEQ multiplex PCR; TCRdb lists only in-frame clones, some missing. The sample has around 39,000 clones. Remarks on this clone: The antigen is undetermined. The read ends 3 residues early relative to the CDR3; the germline J gene fills the gap.

Study results and limitations: TRBV6-7 abundance was lower in cases than controls (around 0.1% versus 0.15%).

Input material: blood buffy coat. The clonotype comes from a woman aged 18-70 years with a cervical HPV16 infection that either progressed to CIN3+ or cleared (not recorded which). This rearrangement joins TRBV2 to TRBJ1-5; D possibly corresponds to TRBD1 (5 bases). CDR3 DNA, as far as it was read: TGTGCCAGCAGTGAAGGAACTCTCAGGGGCAATCAGCCC. Translated: CASSEGTLRGNQP. The whole CDR3 is CASSEGTLRGNQPQHF. The full variable domain, in which reference TRBV2 and TRBJ1-5 provide the parts outside the CDR3, is EPEVTQTPSHQVTQMGQEVILRCVPISNHLYFYWYRQILGQKVEFLVSFYNNEISEKSEIFDDQFSVERPDGSNFTLKIRSTKLEDSAMYFCASSEGTLRGNQPQHFGDGTRLSIL.